One sample yielded the 22 T cell receptor beta chains listed below, sequenced in a study of T cells after yellow fever vaccination. TCRdb recomputed calls from the 5' RACE reads with MiXCR, one row per CDR3 protein. The repertoire consists of about 110,000 distinct CDR3 sequences, with more than 7.5% occurring once and the leading ten covering less than 30%. The source material was CD8+ T cells sorted from PBMCs, sampled 45 days after the yellow fever booster vaccination. These receptors all stem from a man between 25 and 39 years old who received the YFV17D yellow fever vaccine.

The sample holds many counts of this clonotype. The chain links TRBV27 to TRBJ1-2; D unclear. The germline V and J ends were trimmed by 5 bases and 0 bases, with 19 bases remaining between them. The CDR3 is made up of 17 amino acids. Germline-derived CDR1 and CDR2 are MNHEY and SMNVEV (reference sequence). The CDR3 bases are TGTGCCAGCAGTATTACAGTACCAGGAATGCCTAACTATGGCTACACCTTC. This gives the protein CASSITVPGMPNYGYTF.

This clonotype was recorded many times. The chain links TRBV5-5 to TRBJ2-3, with D hard to call. The CDR3 has 14 amino acids. Germline V CDR1 and CDR2: SGHKS, YYEKEE (reference sequence). V was pared by 0 bases and J by 1 base, with 6 bases between. The CDR3, as DNA: TGTGCCAGCAGCTTGGAGGACCGCACAGATACGCAGTATTTT. Its protein product is CASSLEDRTDTQYF.

The V and J genes are TRBV30 and TRBJ2-7; 12 nucleotides agree with TRBD2. This CDR3 contains 14 residues. The J segment lost 2 bases and the V segment lost 5 bases, leaving 4 bases of the junction unmatched. In germline, CDR1 is GTSNPN, CDR2 SVGIG (reference sequence). The CDR3: CAWDRTSGTYEQYF. The CDR3 bases are TGTGCCTGGGACCGGACTAGCGGGACCTACGAGCAGTACTTC.

V and J are TRBV19 and TRBJ2-1; 10 bases are shared with TRBD2. Trimming removed 10 bases from V and 9 bases from J; junction bases left unmatched: 15. The CDR3 is 15 amino acids. CDR1 is LNHDA, CDR2 SQIVND, per germline (reference sequence). CDR3 residues: CATSRSASGSAEQFF. The CDR3 DNA reads TGTGCCACTTCGAGGTCGGCTAGCGGGAGTGCTGAGCAGTTCTTC.

This clonotype has just a few counts. This chain uses TRBV24-1 with TRBJ2-1; D possibly corresponds to TRBD2 (6 bases). The CDR3 has 14 residues. Trimming left V 3 bases short and J 6 bases short, with 11 bases between. Germline values: CDR1 KGHDR, CDR2 SFDVKD. For the CDR3, the DNA is TGTGCCACCAGTGATGGGACTGTCCGCAATGAGCAGTTCTTC. Translating it yields CATSDGTVRNEQFF.

The gene calls are TRBV5-1 and TRBJ1-2, with a possible D match to TRBD1 (6 bases). CDR3 length: 16 residues. V was pared by 0 bases and J by 3 bases, with 15 bases between. The germline CDR1 and CDR2 sequences are SGHRS and YFSETQ. The CDR3 here is CASSLDPARGYYGYTF. CDR3 nucleotide sequence: TGCGCCAGCAGCTTGGACCCCGCGAGGGGGTACTATGGCTACACCTTC.

This clonotype was picked up many times. The chain carries TRBV4-1 and TRBJ1-4; D is uncertain. The CDR3 is 16 residues long. Between the trimmed V and J ends, which lost 2 bases and 8 bases, there was a span of 18 bases. Germline values: CDR1 MGHRA, CDR2 YSYEKL. CDR3 sequence: CASSQLVLGEGEKLFF. The CDR3 DNA reads TGCGCCAGCAGCCAACTCGTTCTCGGCGAGGGCGAAAAACTGTTTTTT.

The chain has TRBV14 and TRBJ1-1; D gene ambiguous. This CDR3 has 11 amino acids. Germline V CDR1 and CDR2: SGHDN, FVKESK. The V and J ends lost 1 base and 6 bases respectively, with 3 bases between them. The CDR3 nucleotides read TGTGCCAGCAGCCAAGGGTCTGAAGCTTTCTTT. Residues: CASSQGSEAFF.

This clonotype was counted ten times or more. V is TRBV7-2 and J is TRBJ2-1; the match to TRBD2 covers 10 bases. The germline gives CDR1 SGHTA, CDR2 FQGNSA. The CDR3 covers 17 residues. With 1 base clipped from V and 4 bases from J, the junction kept 7 bases outside the gene matches. DNA of the CDR3: TGTGCCAGCAGCTTAGTAACCGGGACTAGCGCTTACAATGAGCAGTTCTTC. Encoded protein: CASSLVTGTSAYNEQFF.

This clonotype was detected many times. The chain recombines TRBV29-1 with TRBJ2-4, with D maybe TRBD1 (6 bases). Germline CDR1 is SQVTM and CDR2 is ANQGSEA. The V end was cut by 3 bases, the J end by 4 bases, with 16 bases between. The CDR3 totals 15 residues. CDR3 residues: CSVERGWGQKNIQYF. CDR3 coding DNA: TGCAGCGTTGAGAGAGGCTGGGGGCAAAAAAACATTCAGTACTTC.

This clonotype was picked up many times. V gene TRBV5-6 combines with J gene TRBJ2-7; TRBD1 matches at 10 bases. Trimming took 4 bases from V and 2 from J; bases not matched to a gene: 6. The CDR3 consists of 15 residues. The germline V gene encodes CDR1 SGHDT and CDR2 YYEEEE. The CDR3 DNA reads TGTGCCAGCAGCGGGGGACAGGGGCCCGCCTACGAGCAGTACTTC. Protein sequence: CASSGGQGPAYEQYF.

In its sample, this clonotype was seen many times. The rearrangement uses TRBV7-2 and TRBJ2-5; D gene uncertain. V lost 5 bases and J 2 bases, leaving 18 bases between the germline ends. The germline gives CDR1 SGHTA, CDR2 FQGNSA. This CDR3 is built from 16 residues. The CDR3 here is CASSPDPHNHQETQYF. Written as DNA, the CDR3 is TGTGCCAGCAGCCCCGACCCTCACAATCATCAAGAGACCCAGTACTTC.

This clonotype came up many times. The J gene is TRBJ2-4, the V gene TRBV9; D is perhaps TRBD2 (5 bases). The CDR3 extends over 11 amino acids. V was cut by 4 bases and J by 7 bases, with 6 bases left in between. Germline CDR1 reads SGDLS; CDR2 reads YYNGEE. CDR3: CASSSGNIQYF. In DNA form, the CDR3 reads TGTGCCAGCAGCTCGGGGAACATTCAGTACTTC.

This clonotype was counted many times. The chain is built from TRBV29-1 and TRBJ1-2, with D possibly matching TRBD1 (6 bases). CDR1 and CDR2 from the germline V gene are SQVTM and ANQGSEA. The germline V and J ends were trimmed by 1 base and 4 bases, with 10 bases remaining between them. This CDR3 spans 13 amino acids. The CDR3 DNA sequence: TGCAGCGTTGAAGCAGGGGACTCCTATGGCTACACCTTC. This gives the protein CSVEAGDSYGYTF.

This clonotype appeared many times. The V gene is TRBV29-1, the J gene TRBJ2-3; possibly TRBD2 for D (6 bases). The CDR3 sequence is 15 residues long. Trimming stripped 3 bases from V and 2 bases from J, with 15 bases between. Germline V lookup: CDR1 SQVTM, CDR2 ANQGSEA. The CDR3 sequence is CSVDKGGGATDTQYF. As DNA, the CDR3 is TGCAGCGTTGACAAAGGAGGAGGGGCCACAGATACGCAGTATTTT.

This clonotype was observed at least ten times. This chain joins TRBV7-6 and TRBJ2-1; 7 nucleotides line up with TRBD2. CDR1 is SGHVS and CDR2 is FNYEAQ in the germline V gene. CDR3 length equals 15 residues. Losses at the gene ends were 5 bases for V and 5 bases for J; bases not matched to a gene: 9. For the CDR3, the DNA is TGTGCCAGCAGCCCCGGGAGGCCTGGGGACAATGAGCAGTTCTTC. It is translated as CASSPGRPGDNEQFF.

Concerning this clonotype itself: It may be a read error: a sequence one base away is much more abundant. Here the CDR3 omits its conserved ending phenylalanine or tryptophan, so a read error is the likely source. The chain recombines TRBV7-9 with TRBJ2-7; D is perhaps TRBD2 (6 bases). The CDR3 loop spans 14 amino acids. CDR1 and CDR2 from the germline V gene are SEHNR and FQNEAQ (reference sequence). V gave up 3 bases and J gave up 4 bases, with 13 bases separating them. CDR3 residues: CASSFAGSGYEQYS. The CDR3 DNA reads TGTGCCAGCAGCTTTGCCGGGAGTGGGTACGAGCAGTACTCC.

CDR3 in amino acids: CASRSGVGYGYTF. The CDR3 DNA is TGTGCCAGCAGGAGTGGGGTGGGGTATGGCTACACCTTC. This chain connects TRBV12-3 or TRBV12-4 to TRBJ1-2; the D is unclear. V lost 6 bases and J lost 5, with 13 bases in between. This CDR3 region has 13 residues.

This clonotype came up many times. This chain connects TRBV27 to TRBJ2-1; TRBD2 matches 13 bases. This CDR3 spans 17 amino acids. The V gene end was trimmed by 8 bases and the J gene end by 6 bases; junction bases not matched to a gene: 13. Germline assignment: CDR1 MNHEY and CDR2 SMNVEV (reference sequence). This CDR3 reads CASDTTRTSGSSNEQFF. CDR3 in DNA: TGTGCCAGCGACACAACCCGGACTAGCGGGAGTAGCAATGAGCAGTTCTTC.

V is TRBV19 and J is TRBJ2-7, with D unresolved. The CDR3 spans 14 residues. V lost 2 bases, J lost 3 bases, and 11 bases lay in between. CDR1 and CDR2 (germline): LNHDA, SQIVND (reference sequence). As DNA, the CDR3 is TGTGCCAGTAGTATACGGGCAGGTATCTACGAGCAGTACTTC. The encoded protein is CASSIRAGIYEQYF.

In its sample, this clonotype was seen once. The chain combines TRBV4-2 with TRBJ2-1, with D unclear. The CDR3 is 17 amino acids. Germline CDR1 LGHNA, CDR2 YNFKEQ. V shed 4 bases and J shed 4 bases, with 20 bases lying between them. CDR3 loop: CASSPIGEPVNYNEQFF. CDR3 DNA sequence: TGTGCCAGCAGCCCCATTGGGGAACCGGTAAATTACAATGAGCAGTTCTTC.

This clonotype was observed at least ten times. V and J are TRBV27 and TRBJ2-1; no definite D call. The germline V and J ends were trimmed by 5 bases and 7 bases, with 6 bases remaining between them. The CDR3 contains 11 residues. The V gene's germline CDR1 is MNHEY and CDR2 SMNVEV (reference sequence). The CDR3 DNA follows: TGTGCCAGCAGTCCCGCAAATGAGCAGTTCTTC. Residues: CASSPANEQFF.